This T cell receptor (beta chain) was observed in a study of T cells in Graves' hyperthyroidism and ophthalmopathy. Clinical symptoms, serum thyroxine, TRAb, thyroid ultrasound and orbital computed tomography established diagnosis. This CDR3 contains 15 residues. The V and J ends lost 5 bases and 2 bases, in that order; junction bases with no gene match: 0. RNA transcripts were the template for amplifying TCR beta CDR3 regions. Using the HTBI primer set, a first-round RT-PCR was run on the TCR CDR3. TCRdb processed the multiplex PCR reads anew with MiXCR; each CDR3 protein has one entry. The table shows roughly 700,000 distinct CDR3 sequences, with just over 35% occurring only once.

The TCR sequence derives from a woman aged 40-49 years with Graves' hyperthyroidism. The rearrangement joins TRBV12-3 or TRBV12-4 to TRBJ2-7; 16 bases are a match to TRBD2. Sequenced: blood. The CDR3: CASSGTSGGAYEQYF. The CDR3 region has the DNA TGTGCCAGCAGTGGGACTAGCGGGGGGGCCTACGAGCAGTACTTC.